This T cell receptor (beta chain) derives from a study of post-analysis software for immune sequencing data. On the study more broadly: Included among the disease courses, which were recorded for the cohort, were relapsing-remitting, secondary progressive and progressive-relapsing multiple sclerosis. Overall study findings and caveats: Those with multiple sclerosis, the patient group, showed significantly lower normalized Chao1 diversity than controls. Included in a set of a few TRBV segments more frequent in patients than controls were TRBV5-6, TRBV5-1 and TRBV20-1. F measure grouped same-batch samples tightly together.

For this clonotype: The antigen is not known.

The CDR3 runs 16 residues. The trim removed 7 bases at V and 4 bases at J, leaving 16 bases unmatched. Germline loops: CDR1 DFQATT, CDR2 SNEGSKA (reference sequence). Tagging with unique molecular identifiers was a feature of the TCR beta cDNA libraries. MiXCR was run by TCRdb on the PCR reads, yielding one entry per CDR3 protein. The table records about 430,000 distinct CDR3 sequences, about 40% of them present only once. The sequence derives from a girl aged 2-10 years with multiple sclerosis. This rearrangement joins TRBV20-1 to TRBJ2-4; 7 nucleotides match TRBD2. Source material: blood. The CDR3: CSVIVPVGRAKNIQYF. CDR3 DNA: TGCAGTGTTATAGTTCCGGTTGGGAGGGCTAAAAACATTCAGTACTTC.